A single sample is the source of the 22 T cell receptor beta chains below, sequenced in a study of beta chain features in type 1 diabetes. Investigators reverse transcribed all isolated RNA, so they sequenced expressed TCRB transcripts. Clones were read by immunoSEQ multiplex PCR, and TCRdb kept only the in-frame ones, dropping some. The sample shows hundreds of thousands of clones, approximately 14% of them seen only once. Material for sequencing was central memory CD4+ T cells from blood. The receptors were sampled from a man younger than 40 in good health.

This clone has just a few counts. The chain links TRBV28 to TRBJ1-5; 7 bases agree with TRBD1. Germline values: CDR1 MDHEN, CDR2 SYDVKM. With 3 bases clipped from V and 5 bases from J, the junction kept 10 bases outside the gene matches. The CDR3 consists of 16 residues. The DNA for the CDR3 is TGTGCCAGCAGTTTTCGGAAGGGGGCGAGGGATCAGCCCCAGCATTTT. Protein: CASSFRKGARDQPQHF.

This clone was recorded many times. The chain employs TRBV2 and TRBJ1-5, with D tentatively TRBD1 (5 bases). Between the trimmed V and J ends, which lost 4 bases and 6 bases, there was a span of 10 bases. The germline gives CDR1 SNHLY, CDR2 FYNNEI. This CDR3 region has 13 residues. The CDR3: CASSAGSFQPQHF. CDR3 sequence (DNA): TGTGCCAGCAGTGCAGGGTCCTTTCAGCCCCAGCATTTT.

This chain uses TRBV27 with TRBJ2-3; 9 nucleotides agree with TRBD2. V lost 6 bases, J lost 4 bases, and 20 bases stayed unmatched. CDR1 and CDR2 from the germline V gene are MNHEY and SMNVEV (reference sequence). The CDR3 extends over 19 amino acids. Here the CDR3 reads CASSRFLAGLGRKPDTQYF. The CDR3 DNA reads TGTGCCAGCAGCAGGTTTCTAGCGGGACTAGGTCGCAAACCAGATACGCAGTATTTT.

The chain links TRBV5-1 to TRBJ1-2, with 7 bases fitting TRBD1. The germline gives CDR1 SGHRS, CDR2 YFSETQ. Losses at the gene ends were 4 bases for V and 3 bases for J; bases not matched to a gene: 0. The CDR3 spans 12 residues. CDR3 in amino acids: CASSQGDYGYTF. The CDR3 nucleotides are TGCGCCAGCAGCCAGGGGGACTATGGCTACACCTTC.

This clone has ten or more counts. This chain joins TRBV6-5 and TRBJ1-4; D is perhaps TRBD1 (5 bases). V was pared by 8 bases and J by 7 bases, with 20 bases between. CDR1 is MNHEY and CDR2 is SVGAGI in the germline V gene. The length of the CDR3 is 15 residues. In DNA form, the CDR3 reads TGTGCCAGCTCCCGGGACCCAACGATGGGTGAAAAACTGTTTTTT. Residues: CASSRDPTMGEKLFF.

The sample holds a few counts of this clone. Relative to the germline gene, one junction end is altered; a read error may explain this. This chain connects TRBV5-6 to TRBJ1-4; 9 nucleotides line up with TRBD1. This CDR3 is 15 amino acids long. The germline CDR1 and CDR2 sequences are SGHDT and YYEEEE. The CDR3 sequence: CASSQVSGTGRPSVF. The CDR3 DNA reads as TGTGCCAGCAGCCAAGTCAGCGGGACAGGGCGACCATCGGTGTTT.

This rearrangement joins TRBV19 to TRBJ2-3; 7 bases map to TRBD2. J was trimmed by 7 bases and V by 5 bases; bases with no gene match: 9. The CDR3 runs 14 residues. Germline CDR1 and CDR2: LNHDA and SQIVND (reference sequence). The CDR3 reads CASSLQTSWNTQYF. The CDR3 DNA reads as TGTGCCAGTAGTCTCCAGACTAGCTGGAATACGCAGTATTTT.

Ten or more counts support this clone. This CDR3 is CASRPVAGTFNYGYTF. The CDR3 DNA is TGTGCCAGCAGACCGGTGGCAGGGACCTTCAACTATGGCTACACCTTC. The chain links TRBV2 to TRBJ1-2; D might be TRBD1 (5 bases). Trimming took off 6 bases at V and 2 bases at J, with 19 bases between the two ends. The CDR3 is made up of 16 amino acids. Germline values: CDR1 SNHLY, CDR2 FYNNEI.

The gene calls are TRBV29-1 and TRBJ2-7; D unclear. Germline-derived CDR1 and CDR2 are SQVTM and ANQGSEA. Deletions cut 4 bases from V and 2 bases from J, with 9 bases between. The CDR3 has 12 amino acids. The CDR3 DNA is TGCAGCGTTGTTACCCCCACCTACGAGCAGTACGTC. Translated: CSVVTPTYEQYV.

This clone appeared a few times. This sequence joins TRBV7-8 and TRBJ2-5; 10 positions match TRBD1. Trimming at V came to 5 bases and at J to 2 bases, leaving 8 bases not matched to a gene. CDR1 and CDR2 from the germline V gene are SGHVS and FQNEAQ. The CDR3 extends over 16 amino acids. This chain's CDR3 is CASSPDAGQGQETQYF. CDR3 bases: TGTGCCAGCAGCCCTGACGCGGGACAGGGGCAAGAGACCCAGTACTTC.

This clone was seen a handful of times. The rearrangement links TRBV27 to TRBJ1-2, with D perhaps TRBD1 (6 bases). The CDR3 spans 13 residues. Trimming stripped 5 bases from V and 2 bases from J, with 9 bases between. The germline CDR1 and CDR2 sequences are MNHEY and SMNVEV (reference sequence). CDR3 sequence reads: CASSITGNYGYTF. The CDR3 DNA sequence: TGTGCCAGCAGTATCACAGGGAACTATGGCTACACCTTC.

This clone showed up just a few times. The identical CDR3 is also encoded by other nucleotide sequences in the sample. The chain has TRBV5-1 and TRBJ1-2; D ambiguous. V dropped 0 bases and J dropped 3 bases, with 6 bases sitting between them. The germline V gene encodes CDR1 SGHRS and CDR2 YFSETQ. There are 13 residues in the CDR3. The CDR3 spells CASSLGGDYGYTF. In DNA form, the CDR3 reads TGCGCCAGCAGCTTGGGGGGAGACTATGGCTACACCTTC.

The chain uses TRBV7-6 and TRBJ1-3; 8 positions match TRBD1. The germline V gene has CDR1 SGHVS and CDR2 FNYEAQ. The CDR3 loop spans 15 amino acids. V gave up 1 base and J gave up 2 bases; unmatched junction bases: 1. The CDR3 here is CASSLGGQAGNTIYF. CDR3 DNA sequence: TGTGCCAGCAGCTTAGGGGGACAGGCTGGAAACACCATATATTTT. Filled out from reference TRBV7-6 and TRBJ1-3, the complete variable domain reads GAGVSQSPRYKVTKRGQDVALRCDPISGHVSLYWYRQALGQGPEFLTYFNYEAQQDKSGLPNDRFSAERPEGSISTLTIQRTEQRDSAMYRCASSLGGQAGNTIYFGEGSWLTVV.

In nucleotides, the CDR3 is TGTGCCAGCTCACTTTATACAGCCGACAGGGCTAGCAATCAGCCCCAGCATTTT. Amino acids: CASSLYTADRASNQPQHF. This chain connects TRBV18 to TRBJ1-5; 7 bases are a match to TRBD1. With 4 bases clipped from V and 0 bases from J, the junction kept 12 bases outside the gene matches. Germline V gene lookup returns CDR1 KGHSH and CDR2 LQKENI. The CDR3 length is 18 residues. The full variable domain, its missing parts supplied by reference TRBV18 and TRBJ1-5, is NAGVMQNPRHLVRRRGQEARLRCSPMKGHSHVYWYRQLPEEGLKFMVYLQKENIIDESGMPKERFSAEFPKEGPSILRIQQVVRGDSAAYFCASSLYTADRASNQPQHFGDGTRLSIL.

This chain's CDR3 is CASSLDDPGGFDEQYF. The CDR3 nucleotides are TGTGCCAGCAGCTTAGATGACCCGGGGGGATTCGACGAGCAGTACTTC. The chain links TRBV7-2 to TRBJ2-7; 7 bases are a match to TRBD2. The CDR3 spans 16 residues. J gave up 5 bases and V 1 base, and 11 bases lay outside the gene matches. Germline CDR1 and CDR2: SGHTA and FQGNSA.

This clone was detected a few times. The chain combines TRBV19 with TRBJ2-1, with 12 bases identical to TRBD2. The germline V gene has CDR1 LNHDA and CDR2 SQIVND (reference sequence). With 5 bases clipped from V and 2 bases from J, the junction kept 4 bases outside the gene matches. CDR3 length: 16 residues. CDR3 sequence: CASSESSGRAYNEQFF. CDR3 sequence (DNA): TGTGCCAGTAGTGAATCTAGCGGGAGGGCCTACAATGAGCAGTTCTTC.

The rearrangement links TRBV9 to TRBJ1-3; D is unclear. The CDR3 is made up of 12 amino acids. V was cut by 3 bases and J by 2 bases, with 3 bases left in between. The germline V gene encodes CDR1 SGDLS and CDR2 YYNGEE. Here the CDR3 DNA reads TGTGCCAGCAGCGAAGCTGGAAACACCATATATTTT. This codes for CASSEAGNTIYF.

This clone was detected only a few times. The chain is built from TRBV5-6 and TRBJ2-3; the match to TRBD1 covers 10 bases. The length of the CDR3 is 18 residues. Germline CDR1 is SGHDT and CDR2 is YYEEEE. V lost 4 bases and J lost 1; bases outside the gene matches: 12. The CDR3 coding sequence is TGTGCCAGCAGCGACCTCATCGGACAGGGGGGCCGCACAGATACGCAGTATTTT. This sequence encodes CASSDLIGQGGRTDTQYF. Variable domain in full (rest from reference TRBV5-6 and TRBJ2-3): DAGVTQSPTHLIKTRGQQVTLRCSPKSGHDTVSWYQQALGQGPQFIFQYYEEEERQRGNFPDRFSGHQFPNYSSELNVNALLLGDSALYLCASSDLIGQGGRTDTQYFGPGTRLTVL.

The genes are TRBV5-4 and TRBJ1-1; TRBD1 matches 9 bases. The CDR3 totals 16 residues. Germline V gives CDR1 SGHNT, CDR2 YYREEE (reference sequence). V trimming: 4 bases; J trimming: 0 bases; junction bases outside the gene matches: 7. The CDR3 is CASSREGTGMNTEAFF. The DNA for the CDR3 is TGTGCCAGCAGCCGAGAAGGGACAGGGATGAACACTGAAGCTTTCTTT.

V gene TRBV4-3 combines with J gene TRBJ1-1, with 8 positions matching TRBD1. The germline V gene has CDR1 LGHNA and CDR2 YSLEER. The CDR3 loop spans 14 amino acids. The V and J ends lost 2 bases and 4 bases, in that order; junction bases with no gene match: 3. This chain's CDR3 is CASSQSTGGTEAFF. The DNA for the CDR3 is TGCGCCAGCAGCCAATCAACAGGGGGCACTGAAGCTTTCTTT.

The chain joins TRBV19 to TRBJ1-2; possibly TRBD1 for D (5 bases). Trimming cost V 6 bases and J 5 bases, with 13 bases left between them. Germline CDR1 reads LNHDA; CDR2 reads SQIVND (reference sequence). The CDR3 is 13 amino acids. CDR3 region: CASRSGALYGYTF. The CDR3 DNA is TGTGCCAGTAGGAGTGGGGCCCTGTATGGCTACACCTTC.

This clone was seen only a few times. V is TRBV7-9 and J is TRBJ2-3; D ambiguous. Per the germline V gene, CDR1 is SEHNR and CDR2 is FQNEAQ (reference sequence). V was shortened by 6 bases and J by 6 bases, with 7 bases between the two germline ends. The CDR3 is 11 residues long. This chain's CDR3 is CASRNIDTQYF. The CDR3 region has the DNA TGTGCCAGCAGGAATATTGATACGCAGTATTTT.